This entry is about one T cell receptor beta chain. Its antigen remains unknown. The data were taken from a study of T-cell memory formation after mild COVID-19. Whole-study context: Clusters were largely donor specific. General study results and limits: Clones that contracted from day 15 to 85 had balanced CD4/CD8; later expanders were CD4+ biased. The appearance of some responding clones in pre-infection memory suggested that cross-reactive memory joined.

With 1 base removed from V and 7 bases from J, the gap between germline ends came to 13 bases. Germline V lookup: CDR1 SGHNT, CDR2 YENEEA. CDR3 length: 15 residues. TCRdb used MiXCR to reprocess the 5' RACE reads, holding one entry per CDR3 protein. The sample holds some 45,000 distinct CDR3 sequences, 27% seen once. This receptor was identified in a man younger than 35 who had mild COVID-19 (a few samples of this study predate the infection). Cell type and time point are not known. The material sequenced was PBMCs or a T cell subset sorted from them (not recorded which). The genes are TRBV11-3 and TRBJ2-2; D could derive from TRBD1 or TRBD2 (5 bases each). This chain's CDR3 is CASSLGGAVGGELFF. The DNA of the CDR3 is TGTGCCAGCAGCTTAGGAGGGGCTGTAGGCGGGGAGCTGTTTTTT. Drawing the rest from reference TRBV11-3 and TRBJ2-2, the complete variable domain is EAGVVQSPRYKIIEKKQPVAFWCNPISGHNTLYWYLQNLGQGPELLIRYENEEAVDDSQLPKDRFSAERLKGVDSTLKIQPAELGDSAVYLCASSLGGAVGGELFFGEGSRLTVL.